In this sample, the clone carrying this T cell receptor beta chain turned up many times. Germline V gives CDR1 SGHVS, CDR2 FNYEAQ. The V and J ends lost 2 bases and 3 bases respectively, with 10 bases between them. The CDR3 spans 14 residues. Making TCR cDNA involved 5'RACE template switching, which added UMIs and a universal primer site. A single record per CDR3 protein comes from TCRdb applying MiXCR to the 5' RACE reads. The data show about 210,000 distinct CDR3 sequences, with around 6.7% seen just once and 1.1% held by the top ten. The entry originates in a study of T cells after yellow fever vaccination.

The chain couples TRBV7-6 to TRBJ2-5, with a weak D call TRBD2 (6 bases). The source material was CD4+ T cells sorted from PBMCs, sampled on the day of the yellow fever booster vaccination. The source of this sequence is a man aged 25 to 40 who received the YFV17D yellow fever vaccine. The CDR3 loop reads CASSLSGPKETQYF. In DNA, the CDR3 is TGTGCCAGCAGCTTAAGCGGGCCCAAAGAGACCCAGTACTTC.